This T cell receptor (beta chain) was identified during a study of T-cell memory formation after mild COVID-19. The germline V and J ends were trimmed by 6 bases and 1 base, with 9 bases remaining between them. In germline, CDR1 is DFQATT, CDR2 SNEGSKA (reference sequence). CDR3 length: 13 residues. TCRdb itself ran the 5' RACE reads through MiXCR, one entry per CDR3 protein. Among hundreds of thousands of distinct CDR3 sequences listed, 25% to 30% were seen once. What was sequenced was PBMCs or a T cell subset sorted from them (not recorded which). The rearrangement joins TRBV20-1 to TRBJ2-2; tentatively, D is TRBD2 (6 bases). The receptor was isolated from an adult woman who had mild COVID-19 (a few samples of this study predate the infection). Cell type and time point are not known. The CDR3 coding sequence is TGCAGTGCGCCCGGGAGGAACACCGGGGAGCTGTTTTTT. This codes for CSAPGRNTGELFF.